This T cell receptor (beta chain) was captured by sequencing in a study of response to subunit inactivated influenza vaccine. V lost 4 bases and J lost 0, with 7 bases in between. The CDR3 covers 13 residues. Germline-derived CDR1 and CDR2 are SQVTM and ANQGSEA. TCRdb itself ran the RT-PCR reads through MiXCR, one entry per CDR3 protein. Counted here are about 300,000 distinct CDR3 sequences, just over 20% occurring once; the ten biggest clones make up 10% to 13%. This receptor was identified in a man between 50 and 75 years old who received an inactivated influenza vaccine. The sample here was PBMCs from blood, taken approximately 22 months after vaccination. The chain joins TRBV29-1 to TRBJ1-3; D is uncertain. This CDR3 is CSVVWYSGNTIYF. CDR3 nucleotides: TGCAGCGTTGTATGGTACTCTGGAAACACCATATATTTT. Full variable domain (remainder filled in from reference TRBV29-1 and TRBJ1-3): SAVISQKPSRDICQRGTSLTIQCQVDSQVTMMFWYRQQPGQSLTLIATANQGSEATYESGFVIDKFPISRPNLTFSTLTVSNMSPEDSSIYLCSVVWYSGNTIYFGEGSWLTVV.